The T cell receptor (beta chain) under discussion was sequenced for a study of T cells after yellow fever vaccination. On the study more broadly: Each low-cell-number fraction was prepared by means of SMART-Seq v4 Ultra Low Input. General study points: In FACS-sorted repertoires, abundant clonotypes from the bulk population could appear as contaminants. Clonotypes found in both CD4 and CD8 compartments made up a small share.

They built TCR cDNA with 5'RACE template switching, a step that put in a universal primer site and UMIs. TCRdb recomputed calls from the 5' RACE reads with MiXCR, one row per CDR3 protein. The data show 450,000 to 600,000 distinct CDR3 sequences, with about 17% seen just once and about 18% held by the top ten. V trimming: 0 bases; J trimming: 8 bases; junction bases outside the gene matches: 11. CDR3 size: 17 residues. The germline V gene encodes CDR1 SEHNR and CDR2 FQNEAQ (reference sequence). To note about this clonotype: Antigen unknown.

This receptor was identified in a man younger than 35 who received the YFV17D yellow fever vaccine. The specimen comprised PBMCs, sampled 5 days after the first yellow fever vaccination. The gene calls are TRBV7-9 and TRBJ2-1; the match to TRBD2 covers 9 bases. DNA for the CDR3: TGTGCCAGCAGCTTAGCTTACGCGGGGGGGTTGGTGGATGAGCAGTTCTTC. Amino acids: CASSLAYAGGLVDEQFF.